This record covers a single TCR beta chain. Its target is not known. The germline gene is not matched at one end of the junction; a read error may be the cause. The record originates from a study of regulatory T cells in long-lasting Graves disease. Study-wide findings and caveats: Whereas more than 950 public clonotypes were shared by new patients, persistent patients shared more, at 2,500 to 3,500. A limited number of samples was an acknowledged limitation. Gene preferences differed: TRBV28, TRBJ1-2, TRBJ2-5 in persistent cases.

Germline assignment: CDR1 MNHNS and CDR2 SASEGT. The length of the CDR3 is 14 residues. Regarding time point: newly diagnosed GD, antithyroid drugs for less than 3 months. Extracted RNA from PBMCs served as the source of the TCR library. According to the study, TCR beta libraries were built with iRepertoire HTBI primers and CDR3-region Arm-PCR. TCRdb re-analysed the multiplex PCR reads in MiXCR, keeping a single row per CDR3 protein. The table has 300,000 to 400,000 distinct CDR3 sequences, about 14% seen once; the top ten hold about 24%. The receptor was isolated from a female donor with Graves disease. The sequencing here drew on peripheral blood mononuclear cells (PBMCs), taken at new diagnosis, from a patient treated with antithyroid drugs. This chain links TRBV6-1 with TRBJ2-5; 9 positions agree with TRBD1. Here the CDR3 DNA reads TGCGCCAGCAGCCGGGACAGGGATGGAGAGACCCAGTACTTC. It codes for CASSRDRDGETQYF.